These T cell receptor beta chains were read from a single sample in a study of OX40 agonist ivuxolimab in advanced cancers. The repertoire was sequenced with immunoSEQ multiplex PCR; TCRdb's copy has only in-frame clones and lacks some. This table holds around 66,000 clones, roughly 87% found once. Specimen: CD4+ or CD8+ T cells sorted from blood, collected in a trial of the OX40 agonist ivuxolimab. These TCRs come from an adult with an advanced solid tumor such as melanoma, head and neck, liver or kidney cancer. Each CDR3 is given with its conserved first and last residue. D genes are given only for firm matches. Part of the rows lack a size; the others show once, few, many or a class for expanded clones.

d_call: -; v_call: TRBV7-2; j_call: TRBJ2-3; clone_size: -; cdr3_nt: TGTGCCAGCAGCGAAACCCGACAGGGCACAGATACGCAGTATTTT; cdr3_aa: CASSETRQGTDTQYF
d_call: -; v_call: TRBV5-1; j_call: TRBJ2-2; clone_size: -; cdr3_nt: TGCGCCAGCAGCCAACGACTTATCGCGAACACCGGGGAGCTGTTTTTT; cdr3_aa: CASSQRLIANTGELFF
d_call: -; v_call: TRBV28; j_call: TRBJ1-5; clone_size: -; cdr3_nt: TGTGCCAGCACCACCGGGGGTACAGTGCCCCTTAATCAGCCCCAGCATTTT; cdr3_aa: CASTTGGTVPLNQPQHF
d_call: -; v_call: TRBV6-5; j_call: TRBJ1-1; clone_size: -; cdr3_nt: TGTGCCAGCAAGAGGTGGGACACTGAAGCTTTCTTT; cdr3_aa: CASKRWDTEAFF
d_call: -; v_call: TRBV6-5; j_call: TRBJ2-7; clone_size: -; cdr3_nt: TGTGCCATCTCCAAAGACGGATACACCTACGAGCAGTACTTC; cdr3_aa: CAISKDGYTYEQYF
d_call: -; v_call: TRBV18; j_call: TRBJ2-5; clone_size: -; cdr3_nt: TGTGCCAGCTTCCTCAACCCGGGACCCCCCGTGGGGCAAGAGACCCAGTACTTC; cdr3_aa: CASFLNPGPPVGQETQYF
d_call: -; v_call: TRBV7-9; j_call: TRBJ2-2; clone_size: -; cdr3_nt: TGTGCCAGCAGCCCCGGGCTCAACACCGGGGAGCTGTTTTTT; cdr3_aa: CASSPGLNTGELFF
d_call: -; v_call: TRBV7-8; j_call: TRBJ1-4; clone_size: -; cdr3_nt: TGTGCCAGCAGCGAACCCTTACAAAGACCCTTTCAGGATGAAAAACTGTTTTTT; cdr3_aa: CASSEPLQRPFQDEKLFF
d_call: TRBD2; v_call: TRBV5-4; j_call: TRBJ2-1; clone_size: -; cdr3_nt: TGTGCCAGCAGTACTACTAGCGGGAATACCTACAATGAGCAGTTCTTC; cdr3_aa: CASSTTSGNTYNEQFF
d_call: TRBD1; v_call: TRBV4-1; j_call: TRBJ2-2; clone_size: -; cdr3_nt: TGCGCCAGCAGTCCAGGGACAGGGGGCCTGAACACCGGGGAGCTGTTTTTT; cdr3_aa: CASSPGTGGLNTGELFF
d_call: -; v_call: TRBV30; j_call: TRBJ1-4; clone_size: -; cdr3_nt: TGTGCCTGGAAATTGGAAGCTGAAAAACTGTTTTTT; cdr3_aa: CAWKLEAEKLFF
d_call: -; v_call: TRBV7-2; j_call: TRBJ2-7; clone_size: -; cdr3_nt: TGTGCCAGCAGCCAGGGGGCTAGCGGGGTGTCCTACGAGCAGTACTTC; cdr3_aa: CASSQGASGVSYEQYF
d_call: -; v_call: TRBV10-2; j_call: TRBJ1-1; clone_size: -; cdr3_nt: TGCGCCAGCGGCAGAGGGAACACTGAAGCTTTCTTT; cdr3_aa: CASGRGNTEAFF
d_call: TRBD1; v_call: TRBV4-2; j_call: TRBJ2-7; clone_size: -; cdr3_nt: TGTGCCAGCAGCCAGTCAACACAGGGGGAGCAGTACTTC; cdr3_aa: CASSQSTQGEQYF
d_call: -; v_call: TRBV5-5; j_call: TRBJ2-3; clone_size: -; cdr3_nt: TGTGCCAGCAGATGGACCCTTGGGACAGATACGCAGTATTTT; cdr3_aa: CASRWTLGTDTQYF
d_call: -; v_call: TRBV2; j_call: TRBJ1-4; clone_size: -; cdr3_nt: TGTGCCAGCAGTGAACAGATTAATGAAAAACTGTTTTTT; cdr3_aa: CASSEQINEKLFF
d_call: -; v_call: TRBV25-1; j_call: TRBJ1-4; clone_size: -; cdr3_nt: TGTGCCAGCAGTGATGGCAGATATGAAAAACTGTTTTTT; cdr3_aa: CASSDGRYEKLFF
d_call: -; v_call: TRBV7-6; j_call: TRBJ2-2; clone_size: -; cdr3_nt: TGTGCCAGCAGACCGAGAAACACCGGGGAGCTGTTTTTT; cdr3_aa: CASRPRNTGELFF
d_call: -; v_call: TRBV20-1; j_call: TRBJ1-1; clone_size: -; cdr3_nt: TGCAGTGCTAGAGACATACCTGAAGCTTTCTTT; cdr3_aa: CSARDIPEAFF
d_call: TRBD1; v_call: TRBV6-5; j_call: TRBJ1-2; clone_size: -; cdr3_nt: TGTGCCAGCAGGTCCACAGGGGCCAACTATGGCTACACCTTC; cdr3_aa: CASRSTGANYGYTF
d_call: -; v_call: TRBV10-1; j_call: TRBJ1-4; clone_size: -; cdr3_nt: TGCGCCAGCAGTGAGTCAGGGACTGACGAAAAACTGTTTTTT; cdr3_aa: CASSESGTDEKLFF
d_call: -; v_call: TRBV14; j_call: TRBJ2-7; clone_size: once; cdr3_nt: TGTGCCAGCAGCCAAGACACAGGACGGCAGTACTTC; cdr3_aa: CASSQDTGRQYF
d_call: -; v_call: TRBV11-2; j_call: TRBJ1-4; clone_size: -; cdr3_nt: TGTGCCAGCAGCTTAGGTCGGGGGGCTGCGAATGAAAAACTGTTTTTT; cdr3_aa: CASSLGRGAANEKLFF
d_call: TRBD1; v_call: TRBV27; j_call: TRBJ1-1; clone_size: -; cdr3_nt: TGTGCCAGCAGACAGTTGGGGATACAGGGGGACATGAACACTGAAGCTTTCTTT; cdr3_aa: CASRQLGIQGDMNTEAFF
d_call: -; v_call: TRBV2; j_call: TRBJ1-1; clone_size: -; cdr3_nt: TGTGCCAGCAGTGTTGAGAGAGGGTTTGGCACTGAAGCTTTCTTT; cdr3_aa: CASSVERGFGTEAFF
d_call: -; v_call: TRBV25-1; j_call: TRBJ2-1; clone_size: -; cdr3_nt: TGTGCCAGCAGTGGGTCTGAGTGGGGTGGCGAGCAGTTCTTC; cdr3_aa: CASSGSEWGGEQFF
d_call: -; v_call: TRBV6-5; j_call: TRBJ1-5; clone_size: -; cdr3_nt: TGTGCCAGCAGCCAAAATAGCAATCAGCCCCAGCATTTT; cdr3_aa: CASSQNSNQPQHF
d_call: TRBD2; v_call: TRBV6-1; j_call: TRBJ2-4; clone_size: -; cdr3_nt: TGTGCCAGCAGTGAACGGGCTAGCGGGGACAATCTAGCCAAAAACATTCAGTACTTC; cdr3_aa: CASSERASGDNLAKNIQYF
d_call: TRBD1; v_call: TRBV29-1; j_call: TRBJ1-1; clone_size: -; cdr3_nt: TGCAGCGCCCCCAAGCAGGGGGCGGGCGGGGAAGCTTTCTTT; cdr3_aa: CSAPKQGAGGEAFF
d_call: TRBD1; v_call: TRBV5-6; j_call: TRBJ1-3; clone_size: -; cdr3_nt: TGTGCCAGCAGATCTGGGACAGCCGGAAACACCATATATTTT; cdr3_aa: CASRSGTAGNTIYF
d_call: -; v_call: TRBV19; j_call: TRBJ1-1; clone_size: -; cdr3_nt: TGTGCCAGTAGTATGCAGACGAACACTGAAGCTTTCTTT; cdr3_aa: CASSMQTNTEAFF
d_call: -; v_call: TRBV10-3; j_call: TRBJ1-6; clone_size: few; cdr3_nt: TGTGCCATCAGGGGGGACGATAATTCACCCCTCCACTTT; cdr3_aa: CAIRGDDNSPLHF
d_call: TRBD2; v_call: TRBV23-1; j_call: TRBJ2-4; clone_size: -; cdr3_nt: TGCGCCAGCAGTCACCCATTGGGTTGGACTAGCGGGAGCAGGGCCAAAAACATTCAGTACTTC; cdr3_aa: CASSHPLGWTSGSRAKNIQYF
d_call: -; v_call: TRBV28; j_call: TRBJ1-2; clone_size: -; cdr3_nt: TGTGCCAGCAGTTTGTTTGTGACTAACTATGGCTACACCTTC; cdr3_aa: CASSLFVTNYGYTF
d_call: -; v_call: TRBV5-1; j_call: TRBJ2-7; clone_size: -; cdr3_nt: TGCGCCAGCAGCTCCCGGCTTGGGACATTCGAGCAGTACTTC; cdr3_aa: CASSSRLGTFEQYF
d_call: TRBD1; v_call: TRBV2; j_call: TRBJ1-1; clone_size: -; cdr3_nt: TGTGCCAGCAGTGCTCCAGGGGGCCTGAACACTGGAGCTTTCTTT; cdr3_aa: CASSAPGGLNTGAFF
d_call: -; v_call: TRBV5-1; j_call: TRBJ1-2; clone_size: -; cdr3_nt: TGCGCCAGCAGCTTGGGGCAGATTTATGGCTACACCTTC; cdr3_aa: CASSLGQIYGYTF
d_call: -; v_call: TRBV25-1; j_call: TRBJ1-2; clone_size: -; cdr3_nt: TGTGCCAGCAGTGCGGGGCCGAGTGGCTACACCTTC; cdr3_aa: CASSAGPSGYTF
d_call: TRBD1; v_call: TRBV30; j_call: TRBJ1-2; clone_size: -; cdr3_nt: TGTGCCTGGAGTCACCGGACAGGGGGCTATGGCTACACCTTC; cdr3_aa: CAWSHRTGGYGYTF
d_call: TRBD1; v_call: TRBV25-1; j_call: TRBJ2-2; clone_size: -; cdr3_nt: TGTGCCAGCAGACAGGGGGCGAACACCGGGGAGCTGTTTTTT; cdr3_aa: CASRQGANTGELFF
d_call: -; v_call: TRBV19; j_call: TRBJ2-6; clone_size: -; cdr3_nt: TGTGCCAGTAGTACTCAGGGAGCTGGGGCCAACGTCCTGACTTTC; cdr3_aa: CASSTQGAGANVLTF
d_call: -; v_call: TRBV11-2; j_call: TRBJ1-4; clone_size: -; cdr3_nt: TGTGCCAGCAGCTTATCGAGACAGAGTGCCGAAAAACTGTTTTTT; cdr3_aa: CASSLSRQSAEKLFF
d_call: -; v_call: TRBV5-4; j_call: TRBJ2-1; clone_size: -; cdr3_nt: TGTGCCAGCAGCTTGGTTACGGGATCCTACAATGAGCAGTTCTTC; cdr3_aa: CASSLVTGSYNEQFF
d_call: -; v_call: TRBV6-4; j_call: TRBJ2-2; clone_size: -; cdr3_nt: TGTGCCAGCAGTGAATGGGCAGGGCAAGCCGGGGAGCTGTTTTTT; cdr3_aa: CASSEWAGQAGELFF
d_call: -; v_call: TRBV9; j_call: TRBJ2-5; clone_size: -; cdr3_nt: TGTGCCAGCAGCGTAGCTGAAGGGGAACAGACCCAGTACTTC; cdr3_aa: CASSVAEGEQTQYF
d_call: -; v_call: TRBV14; j_call: TRBJ1-2; clone_size: -; cdr3_nt: TGTGCCAGCAGCCAAGGCCTGGGTAAAGCGGGCTACACCTTC; cdr3_aa: CASSQGLGKAGYTF
d_call: -; v_call: TRBV28; j_call: TRBJ1-5; clone_size: -; cdr3_nt: TGTGCCAGCAGCTCCCCCGGCGGGAATCAGCCCCAGCATTTT; cdr3_aa: CASSSPGGNQPQHF
d_call: -; v_call: TRBV6-1; j_call: TRBJ2-7; clone_size: -; cdr3_nt: TGTGCCAGCAGTTCGAGGGTACAAATCGAGCAGTACTTC; cdr3_aa: CASSSRVQIEQYF
d_call: -; v_call: TRBV5-1; j_call: TRBJ2-7; clone_size: -; cdr3_nt: TGCGCCAGCAGCCAGGTACAGGGCTCCTACGAGCAGTACTTC; cdr3_aa: CASSQVQGSYEQYF
d_call: TRBD1; v_call: TRBV2; j_call: TRBJ1-2; clone_size: -; cdr3_nt: TGTGCCAGCATCTCGACAGGGAGCCACTATGGCTACACCTTC; cdr3_aa: CASISTGSHYGYTF
d_call: -; v_call: TRBV7-7; j_call: TRBJ2-3; clone_size: -; cdr3_nt: TGTGCCAGCAGCTCAGACAGAGGGGTCTGGAATACGCAGTATTTT; cdr3_aa: CASSSDRGVWNTQYF
d_call: TRBD1; v_call: TRBV29-1; j_call: TRBJ1-2; clone_size: -; cdr3_nt: TGCAGCGTGCACACAGGGGGGGACTATGGCTACACCTTC; cdr3_aa: CSVHTGGDYGYTF
d_call: TRBD2; v_call: TRBV9; j_call: TRBJ2-1; clone_size: -; cdr3_nt: TGTGCCAGCAGCGTAGCTACAGGGACTAGCTATGAGCAGTTCTTC; cdr3_aa: CASSVATGTSYEQFF
d_call: -; v_call: TRBV7-2; j_call: TRBJ1-6; clone_size: -; cdr3_nt: TGTGCCAGCAGCTTAGCGCATATCGGTAGAGGGGTCATTAATTCACCCCTCCACTTT; cdr3_aa: CASSLAHIGRGVINSPLHF